This T cell receptor (beta chain) was found in a study of blood T cell repertoires in COVID-19. In the original processing: The assay estimated nucleated cells by amplifying reference gene primers. The method was immunoSEQ multiplex PCR; TCRdb's version includes in-frame clones alone and lacks a portion of them. The V and J calls and clone size are taken from that table; D and trimming were inferred from the DNA. Of tens of thousands of clones in the sample, about nine tenths were seen once. The CDR3 contains 16 residues. Germline V lookup: CDR1 SGHRS, CDR2 YFSETQ. Germline trimming cut 4 bases from V and 10 bases from J; bases unmatched to any gene: 13.

This sequence joins TRBV5-1 and TRBJ2-1, with 11 bases aligning to TRBD2. The clonotype originates from an elderly woman with acute or convalescent COVID-19. The material sequenced was peripheral blood. This CDR3 is CASSTGLAGGLGEQFF. In DNA form, the CDR3 reads TGCGCCAGCAGCACCGGACTAGCGGGCGGCCTAGGGGAGCAGTTCTTC.